Given below is one TCR beta chain in context. The V end lost 5 bases, the J end lost 3 bases, and 14 bases lay between the germline ends. Looked up from germline, CDR1 is SGHTA and CDR2 is FQGTGA. The CDR3 extends over 15 amino acids. In the authors' workflow: Quantification of nucleated cells was approximated via reference gene primer amplification. Using immunoSEQ multiplex PCR, the repertoire was profiled, and TCRdb retains in-frame clones only, with some absent. The V and J calls and clone size are taken from that table; D and trimming were inferred from the DNA. Of hundreds of thousands of clones listed, about 83% are singletons. This sample is part of a study of blood T cell repertoires in COVID-19. The wider study: Specimens from acute and convalescent COVID-19 originated in the United States, Italy and Spain. From T cells, B-cell-depleted T cells, or PBMCs came the material, which was cDNA or gDNA.

V gene TRBV7-3 combines with J gene TRBJ2-1; D not certain. This TCR came from a woman between 40 and 50 years old with active or convalescent COVID-19. Material for sequencing was peripheral blood. The CDR3: CASSLAATGYNEQFF. The CDR3 DNA reads TGTGCCAGCAGCCTCGCCGCTACCGGCTACAATGAGCAGTTCTTC.